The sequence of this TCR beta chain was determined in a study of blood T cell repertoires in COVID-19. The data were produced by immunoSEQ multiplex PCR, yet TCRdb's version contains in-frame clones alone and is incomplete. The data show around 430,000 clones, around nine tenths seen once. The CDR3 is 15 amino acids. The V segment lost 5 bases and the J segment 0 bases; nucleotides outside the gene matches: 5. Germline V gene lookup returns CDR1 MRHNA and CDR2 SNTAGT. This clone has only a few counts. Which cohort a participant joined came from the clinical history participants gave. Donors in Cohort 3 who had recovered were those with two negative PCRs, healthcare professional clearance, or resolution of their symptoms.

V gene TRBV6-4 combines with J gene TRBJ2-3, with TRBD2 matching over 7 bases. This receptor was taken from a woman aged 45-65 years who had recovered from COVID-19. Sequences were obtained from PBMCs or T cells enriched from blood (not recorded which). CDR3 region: CASSPLAASTDTQYF. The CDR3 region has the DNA TGTGCCAGCAGTCCGCTAGCGGCTAGCACAGATACGCAGTATTTT.